The T cell receptor (beta chain) described here comes from a study of human T cells and chemical hapten exposure. On the study more broadly: Weekly administration of diphenylcyclopropenone to the scalp of patients continued throughout the roughly 23-week study.

As originally analysed: A typical sample had 95,638 TCRs, with about 23,224 to 690,600 overall. TCRdb ran MiXCR on the RACE reads and lists one entry per CDR3 protein. The V and J calls reflect TCRdb's pipeline rather than the authors' work. The top ten hold 1.5% to 2% of the sample, which has under 200,000 distinct CDR3 sequences, around 13% seen once. The CDR3 totals 16 residues. From germline, CDR1 is SNHLY and CDR2 FYNNEI. The ends lost 3 bases at V and 3 bases at J; junction bases unmatched: 6. Concerning this clonotype: Its cognate antigen is unknown.

The time point denotes: patch test 1, 2 weeks after DPC sensitization. As to treatment: therapeutic diphenylcyclopropenone sensitization with weekly scalp DPC. The donor pool consisted of alopecia patients aged 18 to 70 years, considered suitable for DPC. General study points: Expanded TCRs made up significantly more big CDR3 similarity clusters than controls did.

The chain joins TRBV2 to TRBJ2-3, with 10 bases lining up with TRBD2. This receptor was taken from a young woman with alopecia areata. Some clones in this sample may be carry-over from other donors' samples. Sample: whole blood, taken in connection with sensitization to the hapten diphenylcyclopropenone (DPC). This chain's CDR3 is CASSEVSSGSTDTQYF. CDR3 DNA: TGTGCCAGCAGTGAGGTCTCTAGCGGGAGTACAGATACGCAGTATTTT.